These 22 T cell receptor beta chains were all obtained from the same sample, sequenced in a study of spatial heterogeneity in lung cancer. General study points: One measure, the expanded intratumoral alpha and beta TCR count, tracked tumor mutation counts.

TCRdb ran MiXCR on the 5' RACE reads and lists one entry per CDR3 protein. This table holds about 13,000 distinct CDR3 sequences, about 3.2% found once. Time point indicated: sample taken at primary tumor resection. Their antigen targets remain unknown. The material sequenced was lung tumor tissue, taken at surgery. These receptors originate from a male donor with early-stage non-small cell lung cancer.

This clonotype was found many times. This rearrangement joins TRBV7-3 to TRBJ2-3; D may correspond to TRBD1 or TRBD2 (6 bases each). The germline V and J ends were trimmed by 5 bases and 5 bases, with 8 bases remaining between them. The CDR3 loop spans 12 amino acids. The V gene's germline CDR1 is SGHTA and CDR2 FQGTGA. DNA for the CDR3: TGTGCCAGCAGCAAGGGGGGAGATACGCAGTATTTT. It is translated as CASSKGGDTQYF.

There are many counts of this clonotype. The V gene is TRBV11-2, the J gene TRBJ1-2; TRBD1 matches at 10 bases. Trimming took 4 bases from V and 4 from J; bases not matched to a gene: 6. CDR1 and CDR2 (germline): SGHAT, FQNNGV. This CDR3 is built from 15 residues. The chain's CDR3 is CASSYSGTGAYGYTF. For the CDR3, the DNA is TGTGCCAGCAGCTACTCCGGGACAGGGGCCTATGGCTACACCTTC.

This clonotype was observed at least ten times. An end of the junction does not agree with germline; a read error may underlie this. The chain is built from TRBV20-1 and TRBJ1-1; 8 nucleotides line up with TRBD1. The CDR3 contains 12 residues. The V gene's germline CDR1 is DFQATT and CDR2 SNEGSKA (reference sequence). CDR3 sequence: CRATGGNTEAFF. The CDR3 nucleotides are TGCAGAGCTACAGGGGGGAACACTGAAGCTTTCTTT.

Concerning this clonotype itself: A single base separates this from a much larger clone, so it may be a read error. The chain is built from TRBV9 and TRBJ2-1; tentatively, D is TRBD2 (7 bases). Trimming stripped 6 bases from V and 3 bases from J, with 16 bases between. Germline V CDR1 and CDR2: SGDLS, YYNGEE. The CDR3 is 15 amino acids. The CDR3 is CASTRGGDFYNEQFF. The CDR3, as DNA: TGTGCCAGCACGCGCGGGGGCGATTTCTACAATGAGCAGTTCTTC.

This clonotype counts as medium-sized (0.01 to 0.1%). Mismatch with germline at one junction end may stem from a read error. This sequence joins TRBV2 and TRBJ2-3; D is uncertain. CDR3 length: 11 residues. Germline V CDR1 and CDR2: SNHLY, FYNNEI. The CDR3 sequence: CASSEGYTQYF. In DNA form, the CDR3 reads TGTGCCAGCAGCGAAGGGTATACGCAGTATTTT. The full variable domain, its missing parts supplied by reference TRBV2 and TRBJ2-3, is EPEVTQTPSHQVTQMGQEVILRCVPISNHLYFYWYRQILGQKVEFLVSFYNNEISEKSEIFDDQFSVERPDGSNFTLKIRSTKLEDSAMYFCASSEGYTQYFGPGTRLTVL.

This clonotype was recorded many times. V usage is TRBV7-3 and J usage is TRBJ2-2, with D uncertain. CDR3 length equals 17 residues. Germline loops: CDR1 SGHTA, CDR2 FQGTGA. V was cut by 5 bases and J by 0 bases, with 16 bases left in between. CDR3 loop: CASSPRLGKSNTGELFF. The CDR3 DNA is TGTGCCAGCAGCCCACGACTGGGGAAGTCGAACACCGGGGAGCTGTTTTTT. Variable domain in full (rest from reference TRBV7-3 and TRBJ2-2): GAGVSQTPSNKVTEKGKYVELRCDPISGHTALYWYRQSLGQGPEFLIYFQGTGAADDSGLPNDRFFAVRPEGSVSTLKIQRTERGDSAVYLCASSPRLGKSNTGELFFGEGSRLTVL.

The rearrangement uses TRBV18 and TRBJ2-7, with a possible D match to TRBD1 (6 bases). Germline V gives CDR1 KGHSH, CDR2 LQKENI. V gave up 3 bases and J gave up 6 bases, with 9 bases separating them. The CDR3 consists of 12 residues. This CDR3 reads CASSPDSSEQYF. The DNA for the CDR3 is TGTGCCAGCTCACCGGACAGTTCCGAGCAGTACTTC.

This clonotype was seen repeatedly, ten times or more. The chain combines TRBV2 with TRBJ2-5, with no clear D. Germline CDR1 reads SNHLY; CDR2 reads FYNNEI. CDR3 length: 10 residues. V was shortened by 2 bases and J by 8 bases, with 3 bases between the two germline ends. CDR3 coding DNA: TGTGCCAGCAGTGAACCCACCCAGTACTTC. Translating it yields CASSEPTQYF.

This chain links TRBV5-4 with TRBJ2-5; TRBD2 agrees at 7 bases. The V segment lost 5 bases and the J segment 5 bases; nucleotides outside the gene matches: 9. Germline CDR1 is SGHNT and CDR2 is YYREEE (reference sequence). The CDR3 runs 14 residues. CDR3 protein: CASRFGGFVETQYF. Here the CDR3 DNA reads TGTGCCAGCAGGTTCGGGGGGTTTGTGGAGACCCAGTACTTC.

In its sample, this clonotype was seen a few times. This chain uses TRBV12-3 or TRBV12-4 with TRBJ1-5; D is perhaps TRBD1 (5 bases). V was shortened by 2 bases and J by 7 bases, with 9 bases between the two germline ends. This CDR3 contains 13 residues. CDR3 residues: CASSLRQGQPQHF. CDR3 in DNA: TGTGCCAGCAGTTTAAGGCAGGGACAGCCCCAGCATTTT.

This clonotype was recorded at least ten times. The J gene is TRBJ2-7, the V gene TRBV6-2 or TRBV6-3; D gene ambiguous. V lost 2 bases and J lost 3, with 2 bases in between. Germline CDR1 and CDR2: MNHEY and SVGEGT. The CDR3 is 11 residues long. The CDR3 DNA follows: TGTGCCAGCAGTTACCGCTACGAGCAGTACTTC. Translating it yields CASSYRYEQYF.

This clonotype is categorized as medium-sized. A junction end diverges from the germline sequence, so it may reflect a read error. The chain carries TRBV9 and TRBJ1-4; the D is unclear. Germline V gene sequence: CDR1 SGDLS, CDR2 YYNGEE. CDR3 length: 13 amino acids. The CDR3 is CASSVDLGGPLDF. The CDR3 DNA is TGTGCCAGCAGCGTAGATCTGGGTGGGCCGCTAGATTTT.

Ten or more counts support this clonotype. The chain combines TRBV6-5 with TRBJ1-5; 8 bases agree with TRBD1. The germline V gene has CDR1 MNHEY and CDR2 SVGAGI. Trimming removed 7 bases from V and 1 base from J; junction bases left unmatched: 12. CDR3 length equals 17 residues. CDR3 in amino acids: CASKVTGGTSSNQPQHF. The CDR3 bases are TGTGCCAGCAAAGTAACAGGGGGAACTTCGAGCAATCAGCCCCAGCATTTT.

This clonotype is medium-sized (0.01 to 0.1%) within its sample. J is TRBJ2-7 and V is TRBV28; D possibly corresponds to TRBD1 (6 bases). With 8 bases removed from V and 6 bases from J, the gap between germline ends came to 20 bases. The CDR3 extends over 14 amino acids. The germline CDR1 and CDR2 sequences are MDHEN and SYDVKM. The CDR3 loop is CASQSPGQGGEQYF. The CDR3 DNA follows: TGTGCCAGCCAATCTCCCGGCCAAGGGGGCGAGCAGTACTTC. Full variable domain (remainder filled in from reference TRBV28 and TRBJ2-7): DVKVTQSSRYLVKRTGEKVFLECVQDMDHENMFWYRQDPGLGLRLIYFSYDVKMKEKGDIPEGYSVSREKKERFSLILESASTNQTSMYLCASQSPGQGGEQYFGPGTRLTVT.

In the case of this clonotype: A single base separates this from a much larger clone, so it may be a read error. The chain links TRBV18 to TRBJ2-7; D is unclear. Germline V gene data show CDR1 as KGHSH and CDR2 as LQKENI. CDR3 length equals 13 residues. The germline V and J ends were trimmed by 4 bases and 6 bases, with 13 bases remaining between them. The CDR3 DNA follows: TGTGCCAGCTCACAAGATCCGGCCCTCGAGCAGTACTTC. It is translated as CASSQDPALEQYF.

In this sample, this clonotype turned up a few times. At one end, the junction sequence differs from germline, possibly due to a read error. The chain has TRBV5-5 and TRBJ1-2, with D possibly TRBD1 on 5 matching bases. There are 14 residues in the CDR3. The germline V gene has CDR1 SGHKS and CDR2 YYEKEE (reference sequence). CDR3 in DNA: TGTGCCAGCAGCTTGTGGCAGGGAAACTATGGCCACACCTTC. It encodes CASSLWQGNYGHTF.

The sample holds many counts of this clonotype. This rearrangement joins TRBV12-3 or TRBV12-4 to TRBJ1-5, with 8 bases lining up with TRBD1. The CDR3 loop spans 15 amino acids. J gave up 2 bases and V 5 bases, and 5 bases lay outside the gene matches. CDR3 in amino acids: CASSPMTGGNQPQHF. Here the CDR3 DNA reads TGTGCCAGCAGTCCTATGACAGGGGGCAATCAGCCCCAGCATTTT.

The chain is built from TRBV10-3 and TRBJ2-7; 7 nucleotides align to TRBD1. This CDR3 has 14 residues. The ends lost 6 bases at V and 2 bases at J; junction bases unmatched: 7. The germline gives CDR1 ENHRY, CDR2 SYGVKD. CDR3 amino acids: CAIRPDRAAYEQYF. The DNA of the CDR3 is TGTGCCATCAGGCCTGACAGGGCCGCCTACGAGCAGTACTTC.

This clonotype was seen at least ten times. This chain links TRBV20-1 with TRBJ2-3; 7 nucleotides agree with TRBD1. V was pared by 4 bases and J by 0 bases, with 7 bases of the junction left unmatched. Per germline, CDR1 DFQATT and CDR2 SNEGSKA (reference sequence). This CDR3 is 15 amino acids long. The CDR3 spells CSATVQGPSTDTQYF. CDR3 nucleotides: TGCAGTGCTACTGTACAGGGGCCTAGCACAGATACGCAGTATTTT.

This clonotype was detected many times. The chain employs TRBV5-1 and TRBJ2-5; 12 bases align to TRBD2. The CDR3 sequence is 16 residues long. J lost 2 bases, V lost 0 bases, and 2 bases had no gene match. Germline V gene data show CDR1 as SGHRS and CDR2 as YFSETQ. The DNA for the CDR3 is TGCGCCAGCAGCTTGGCCCTAGCGGGGGGGCAAGAGACCCAGTACTTC. This codes for CASSLALAGGQETQYF.

The chain's CDR3 is CSAAAPHEQYF. CDR3 coding DNA: TGCAGTGCCGCGGCGCCCCACGAGCAGTACTTC. The gene calls are TRBV20-1 and TRBJ2-7; D gene uncertain. Germline values: CDR1 DFQATT, CDR2 SNEGSKA (reference sequence). There are 11 residues in the CDR3. V lost 6 bases to trimming and J lost 5 bases, with 11 bases between them.

In this sample, this clonotype is medium-sized. For the CDR3, the DNA is TGCAGTGCTAGAGATGCTGCGGGGGGTAGGTCACCCCTCCACTTT. Translated, it gives CSARDAAGGRSPLHF. The V and J genes are TRBV20-1 and TRBJ1-6; D may be TRBD1 (5 bases). The CDR3 runs to 15 residues. V shed 0 bases and J shed 10 bases, with 16 bases lying between them. The germline V gene encodes CDR1 DFQATT and CDR2 SNEGSKA (reference sequence).